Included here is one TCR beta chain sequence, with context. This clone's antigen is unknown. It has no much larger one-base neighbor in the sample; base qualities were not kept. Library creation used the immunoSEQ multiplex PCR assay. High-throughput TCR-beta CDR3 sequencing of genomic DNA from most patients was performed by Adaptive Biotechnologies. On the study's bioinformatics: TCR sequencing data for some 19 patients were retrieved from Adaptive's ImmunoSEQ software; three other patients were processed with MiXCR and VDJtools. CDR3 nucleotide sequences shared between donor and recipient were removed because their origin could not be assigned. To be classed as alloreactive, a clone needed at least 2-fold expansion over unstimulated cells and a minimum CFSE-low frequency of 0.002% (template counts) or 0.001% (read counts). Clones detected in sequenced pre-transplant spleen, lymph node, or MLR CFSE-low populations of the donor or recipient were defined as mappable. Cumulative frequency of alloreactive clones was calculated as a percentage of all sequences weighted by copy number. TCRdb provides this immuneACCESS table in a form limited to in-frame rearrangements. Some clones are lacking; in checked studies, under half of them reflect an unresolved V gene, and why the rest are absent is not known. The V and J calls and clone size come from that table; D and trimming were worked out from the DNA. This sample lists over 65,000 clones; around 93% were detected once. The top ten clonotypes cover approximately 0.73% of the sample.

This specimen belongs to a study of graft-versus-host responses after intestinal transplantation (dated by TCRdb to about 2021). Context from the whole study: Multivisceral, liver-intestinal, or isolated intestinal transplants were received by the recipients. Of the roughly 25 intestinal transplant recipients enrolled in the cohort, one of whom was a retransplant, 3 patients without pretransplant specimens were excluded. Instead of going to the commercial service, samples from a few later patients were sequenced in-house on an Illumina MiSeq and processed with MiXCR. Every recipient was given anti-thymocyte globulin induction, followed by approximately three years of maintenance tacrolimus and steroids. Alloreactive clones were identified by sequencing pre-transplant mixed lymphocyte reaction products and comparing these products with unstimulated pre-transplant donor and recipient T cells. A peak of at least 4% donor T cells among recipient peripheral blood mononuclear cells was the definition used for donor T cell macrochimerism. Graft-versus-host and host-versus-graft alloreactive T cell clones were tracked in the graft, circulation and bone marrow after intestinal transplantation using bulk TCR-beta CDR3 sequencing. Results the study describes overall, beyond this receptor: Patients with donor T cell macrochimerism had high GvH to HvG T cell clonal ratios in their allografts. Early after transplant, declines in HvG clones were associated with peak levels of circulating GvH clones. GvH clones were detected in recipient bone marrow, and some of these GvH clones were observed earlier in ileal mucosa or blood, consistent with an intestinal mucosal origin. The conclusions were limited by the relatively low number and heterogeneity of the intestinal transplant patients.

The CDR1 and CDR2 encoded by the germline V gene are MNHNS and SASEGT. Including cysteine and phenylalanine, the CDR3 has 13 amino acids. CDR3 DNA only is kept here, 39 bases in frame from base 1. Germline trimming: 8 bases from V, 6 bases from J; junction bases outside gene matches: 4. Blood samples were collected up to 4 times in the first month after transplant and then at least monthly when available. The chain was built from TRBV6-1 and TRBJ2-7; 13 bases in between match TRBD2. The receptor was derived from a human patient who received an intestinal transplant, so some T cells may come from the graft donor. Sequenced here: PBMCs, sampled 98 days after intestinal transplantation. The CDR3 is CASAGLAGTEQYF. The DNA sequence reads TGTGCCAGCGCGGGACTAGCGGGAACCGAGCAGTACTTC.